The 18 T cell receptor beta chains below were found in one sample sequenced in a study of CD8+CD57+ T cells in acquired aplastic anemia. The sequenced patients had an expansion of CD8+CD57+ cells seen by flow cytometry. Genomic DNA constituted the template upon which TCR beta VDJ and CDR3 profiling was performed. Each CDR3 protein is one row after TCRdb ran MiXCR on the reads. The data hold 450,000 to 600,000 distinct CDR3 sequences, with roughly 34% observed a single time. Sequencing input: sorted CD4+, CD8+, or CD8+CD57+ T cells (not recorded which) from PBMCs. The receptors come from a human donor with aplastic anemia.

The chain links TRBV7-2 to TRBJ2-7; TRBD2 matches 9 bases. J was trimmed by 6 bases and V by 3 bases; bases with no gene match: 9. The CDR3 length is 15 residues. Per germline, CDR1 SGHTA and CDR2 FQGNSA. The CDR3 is CASSLGGGGGVEQYF. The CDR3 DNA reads TGTGCCAGCAGCTTGGGGGGCGGGGGGGGCGTCGAGCAGTACTTC.

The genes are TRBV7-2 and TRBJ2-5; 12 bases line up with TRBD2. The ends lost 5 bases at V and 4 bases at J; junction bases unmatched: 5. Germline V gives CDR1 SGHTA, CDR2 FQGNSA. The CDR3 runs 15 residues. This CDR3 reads CASSSWTSGAETQYF. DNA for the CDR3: TGTGCCAGCAGCAGTTGGACTAGCGGGGCAGAGACCCAGTACTTC.

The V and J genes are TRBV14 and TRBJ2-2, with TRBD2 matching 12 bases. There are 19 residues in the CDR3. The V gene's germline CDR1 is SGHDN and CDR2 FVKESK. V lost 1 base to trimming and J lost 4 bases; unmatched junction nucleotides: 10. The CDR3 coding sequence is TGTGCCAGCAGCCAAGGGCTAGCGGGAGGGCCGGTCCTCACCGGGGAGCTGTTTTTT. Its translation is CASSQGLAGGPVLTGELFF.

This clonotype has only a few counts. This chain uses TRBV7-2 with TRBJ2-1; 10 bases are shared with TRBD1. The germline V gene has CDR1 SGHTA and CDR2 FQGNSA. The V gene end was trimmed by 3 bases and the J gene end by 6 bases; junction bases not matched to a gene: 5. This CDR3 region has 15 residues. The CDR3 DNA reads TGTGCCAGCAGCTTTATGGGACAGGGGCCCAATGAGCAGTTCTTC. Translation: CASSFMGQGPNEQFF.

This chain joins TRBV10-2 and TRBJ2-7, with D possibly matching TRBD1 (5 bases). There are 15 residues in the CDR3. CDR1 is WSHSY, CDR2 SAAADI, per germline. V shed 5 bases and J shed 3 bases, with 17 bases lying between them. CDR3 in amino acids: CASSYTQLQGYEQYF. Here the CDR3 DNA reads TGCGCCAGCAGTTACACACAACTTCAGGGCTACGAGCAGTACTTC.

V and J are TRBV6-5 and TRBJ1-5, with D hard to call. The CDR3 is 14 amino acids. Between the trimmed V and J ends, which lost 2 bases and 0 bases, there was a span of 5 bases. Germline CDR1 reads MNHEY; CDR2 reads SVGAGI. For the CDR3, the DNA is TGTGCCAGCAGTTACGGGGTTAGCAATCAGCCCCAGCATTTT. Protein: CASSYGVSNQPQHF.

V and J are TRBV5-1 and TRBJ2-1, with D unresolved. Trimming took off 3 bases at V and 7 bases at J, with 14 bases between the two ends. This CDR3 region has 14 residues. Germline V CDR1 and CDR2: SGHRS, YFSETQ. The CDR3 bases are TGCGCCAGCAGCTCGGAACAAACAACGAATGAGCAGTTCTTC. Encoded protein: CASSSEQTTNEQFF.

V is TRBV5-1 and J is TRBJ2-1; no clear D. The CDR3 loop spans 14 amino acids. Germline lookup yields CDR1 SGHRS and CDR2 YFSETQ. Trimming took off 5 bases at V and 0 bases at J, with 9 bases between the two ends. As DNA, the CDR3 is TGCGCCAGCAGGATATCTAGCTCCTACAATGAGCAGTTCTTC. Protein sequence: CASRISSSYNEQFF.

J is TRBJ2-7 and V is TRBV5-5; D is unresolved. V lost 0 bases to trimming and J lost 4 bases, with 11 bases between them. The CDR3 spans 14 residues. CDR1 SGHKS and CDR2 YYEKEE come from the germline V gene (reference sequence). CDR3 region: CASSLVGRSYEQYF. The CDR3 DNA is TGTGCCAGCAGCTTGGTCGGCAGGAGTTACGAGCAGTACTTC.

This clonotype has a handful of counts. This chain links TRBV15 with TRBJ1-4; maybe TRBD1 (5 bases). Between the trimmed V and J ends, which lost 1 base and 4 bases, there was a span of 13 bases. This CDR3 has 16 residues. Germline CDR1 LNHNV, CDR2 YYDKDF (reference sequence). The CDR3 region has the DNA TGTGCCACCAGCAGAGGGGGGGGAGTATTTAATGAAAAACTGTTTTTT. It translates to CATSRGGGVFNEKLFF.

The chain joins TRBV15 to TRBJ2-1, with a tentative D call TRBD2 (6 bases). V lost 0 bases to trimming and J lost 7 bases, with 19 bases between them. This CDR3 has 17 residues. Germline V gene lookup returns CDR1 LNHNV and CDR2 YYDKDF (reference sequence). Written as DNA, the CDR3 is TGTGCCACCAGCAGAGATTTGAGGCAGGGAGGAGAAAATGAGCAGTTCTTC. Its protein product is CATSRDLRQGGENEQFF.

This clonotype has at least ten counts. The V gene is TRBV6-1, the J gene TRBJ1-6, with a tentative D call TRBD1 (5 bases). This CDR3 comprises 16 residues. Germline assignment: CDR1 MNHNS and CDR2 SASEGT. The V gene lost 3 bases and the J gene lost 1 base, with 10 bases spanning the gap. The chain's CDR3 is CASSDRAISYNSPLHF. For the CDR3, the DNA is TGTGCCAGCAGTGACAGGGCTATTTCCTATAATTCACCCCTCCACTTT.

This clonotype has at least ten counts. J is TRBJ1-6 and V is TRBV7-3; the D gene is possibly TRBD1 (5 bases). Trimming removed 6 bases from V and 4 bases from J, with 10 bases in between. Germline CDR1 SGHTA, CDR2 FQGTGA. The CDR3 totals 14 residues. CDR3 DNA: TGTGCCAGCAGTAGGGACGGTTATAATTCACCCCTCCACTTT. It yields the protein CASSRDGYNSPLHF.

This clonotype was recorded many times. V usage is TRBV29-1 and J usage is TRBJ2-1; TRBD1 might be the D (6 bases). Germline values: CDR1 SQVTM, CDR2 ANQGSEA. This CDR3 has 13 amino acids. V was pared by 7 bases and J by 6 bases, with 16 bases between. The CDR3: CSAGQGSPNEQFF. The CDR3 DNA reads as TGCAGCGCCGGGCAGGGGTCACCCAATGAGCAGTTCTTC.

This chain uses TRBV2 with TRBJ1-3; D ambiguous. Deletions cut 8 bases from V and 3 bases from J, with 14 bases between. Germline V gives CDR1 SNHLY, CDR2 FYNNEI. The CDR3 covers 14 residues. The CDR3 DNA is TGTGCCAGCTCACCTACGGGGTTTGGAAACACCATATATTTT. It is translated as CASSPTGFGNTIYF.

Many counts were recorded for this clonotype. The CDR3 nucleotides read TGTGCCACCAGCGAGCGGGGGCTCGCCTACGAGCAGTACTTC. This codes for CATSERGLAYEQYF. The chain couples TRBV24-1 to TRBJ2-7; 8 bases match TRBD2. V trimming: 7 bases; J trimming: 2 bases; junction bases outside the gene matches: 6. Germline CDR1 and CDR2: KGHDR and SFDVKD. This CDR3 is built from 14 residues.

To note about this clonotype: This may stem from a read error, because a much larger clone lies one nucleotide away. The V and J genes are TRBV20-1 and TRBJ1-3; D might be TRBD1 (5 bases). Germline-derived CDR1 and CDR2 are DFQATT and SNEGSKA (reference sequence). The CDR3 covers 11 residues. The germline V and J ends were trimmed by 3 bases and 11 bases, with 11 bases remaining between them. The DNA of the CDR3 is TGCAGTGCTAGGACACGGGACGCCATATATTTT. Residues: CSARTRDAIYF.

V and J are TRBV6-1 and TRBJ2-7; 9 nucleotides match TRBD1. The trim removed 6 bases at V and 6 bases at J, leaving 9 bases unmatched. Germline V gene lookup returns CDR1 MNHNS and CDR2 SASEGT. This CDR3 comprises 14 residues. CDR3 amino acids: CASSPLEQGAEQYF. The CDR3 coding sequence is TGTGCCAGCAGCCCACTTGAACAGGGGGCCGAGCAGTACTTC.